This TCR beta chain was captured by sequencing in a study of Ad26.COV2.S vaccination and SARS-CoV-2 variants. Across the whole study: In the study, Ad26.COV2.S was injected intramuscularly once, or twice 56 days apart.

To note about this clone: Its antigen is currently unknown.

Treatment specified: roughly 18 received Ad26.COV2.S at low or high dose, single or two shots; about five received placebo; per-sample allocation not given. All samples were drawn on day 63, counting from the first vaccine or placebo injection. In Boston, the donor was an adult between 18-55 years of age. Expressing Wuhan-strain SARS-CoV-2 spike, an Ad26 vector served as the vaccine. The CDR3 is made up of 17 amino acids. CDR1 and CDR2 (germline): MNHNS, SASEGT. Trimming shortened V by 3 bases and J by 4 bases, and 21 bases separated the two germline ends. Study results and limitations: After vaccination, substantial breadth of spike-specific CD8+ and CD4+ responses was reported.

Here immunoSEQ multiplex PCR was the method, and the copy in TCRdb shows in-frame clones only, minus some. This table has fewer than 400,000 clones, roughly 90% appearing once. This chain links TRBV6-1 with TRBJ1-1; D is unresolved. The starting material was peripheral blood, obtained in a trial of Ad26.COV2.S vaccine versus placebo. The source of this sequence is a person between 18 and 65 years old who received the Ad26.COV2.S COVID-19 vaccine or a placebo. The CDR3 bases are TGTGCCAGCAGTGATCATGTGGACCCCTGGAGGGCCACTGAAGCTTTCTTT. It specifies CASSDHVDPWRATEAFF.